This TCR beta chain emerged from a study of control samples from healthy donors and cancer patients. Assay: immunoSEQ multiplex PCR; the TCRdb copy retains only in-frame clones and omits some. Of about 79,000 clones listed, 90% to 95% were seen once; the top ten hold about 1.3%. The receptor comes from a middle-aged woman with lung cancer. Sequencing used PBMCs.

Here the CDR3 DNA reads TGTGCCAGCACGCCCGGGACCACAGGAAATCAGCCCCAGCATTTT. Protein product: CASTPGTTGNQPQHF. The gene calls are TRBV7-8 and TRBJ1-5; weak D call: TRBD1 (5 bases). This CDR3 spans 15 amino acids. The germline gives CDR1 SGHVS, CDR2 FQNEAQ. V dropped 7 bases and J dropped 4 bases, with 17 bases sitting between them.